This T cell receptor (beta chain) derives from a study of T-cell reconstitution after alpha-beta-depleted transplantation in children. Overall study results and limits: Newly generated T cells supplied most T-cell counts and diversity one year post-transplant. Approximately two months post-transplant, alpha-beta T cells reportedly originated from several hundred expanded graft clones. The study traced high day-60 TCRbeta diversity in some patients to surviving recipient T cells and thymic progenitors.

This CDR3 comprises 15 residues. V dropped 2 bases and J dropped 1; count of bases not matched to a gene: 3. In germline, CDR1 is LGHDT, CDR2 YNNKEL (reference sequence). TCRbeta library preparation incorporated unique molecular identifiers. Using its own MiXCR run on the PCR reads, TCRdb lists one record per CDR3 protein. This sample has approximately 50,000 distinct CDR3 sequences; around 5.9% occur once, and the top ten carry roughly 30%. Many counts were recorded for this clonotype. Its antigen is undetermined. This rearrangement joins TRBV3-1 to TRBJ2-7; TRBD2 matches 9 bases. This TCR came from a female patient under 10 years old who had a stem cell transplant for aplastic anemia, so the T cells may come from the graft donor. This specimen was PBMCs, mostly from graft donor cells, taken 60 days after TCRalphabeta/CD19-depleted stem cell transplant. CDR3 nucleotides: TGTGCCAGCAGCCAACTTGCGGGGGGGTCCTACGAGCAGTACTTC. Protein product: CASSQLAGGSYEQYF.